What follows describes a single T cell receptor beta chain. Which antigen it targets is not known. Per-base qualities were not stored, and no clone one base away is much larger. The CDR3 spans 14 residues, from the cysteine through the phenylalanine. The read is trimmed to its CDR3 DNA, 42 bases read in frame from base 1. V lost 3 bases and J lost 2 bases; the stretch between them is 10 bases long. The donors were a few dozen Caucasian individuals from Russia, aged roughly 6 to 100 years, who were systemically healthy. Ten milliliters of peripheral blood were drawn from each donor into EDTA-treated Vacutainer tubes. Ficoll-Paque density-gradient centrifugation was used to isolate PBMCs, with at least 6 million per sample. Total RNA, at least 5 micrograms per sample, was extracted from PBMCs with Trizol reagent. For every donor, flow cytometry on a PBMC aliquot measured the percentage of naive CD45RAhigh/CD27high T cells.

This specimen comes from a study of blood T cells in healthy people across ages (dated by TCRdb to about 2015). Looking at the study overall: In model experiments, template switching captured about one uniquely barcoded TCR beta cDNA molecule for every two T cells. Using deep sequencing normalized with unique cDNA molecular identifiers, the study measured how TCR beta repertoire diversity changes with age. The donors were split into four age groups: young (average 16 years), middle-aged (about 40), aged (62) and long-lived (82). Using the same blood draw, the study looked at two additional independent replicas of 1 million unique cDNA reads for two donors, one aged 18 to 30 and the other aged 80 or older. To avoid experimental bias, donors of different ages were randomly spread across the sequencing lanes.

The research as a whole found: As age increased, observed TCR beta diversity per million T cells dropped in a roughly linear way, and a significant reduction was already evident by age 40. The CMV infection status of donors was not known, potentially confounding age-related changes in expanded clonotypes. Compared with the aged group, more naive CD4+ T cells, fewer expanded clones and increased TCR diversity were shown by the long-lived group, suggesting age selection. Because profiling used bulk unsorted PBMCs, naive and antigen-experienced compartments could not be compared conclusively. Estimates of total diversity from one million sequenced T cells were regarded as lower bounds and underestimates. There was a strong correlation between observed TCR beta diversity and the percentage of naive T cells measured by flow cytometry.

Libraries were made using 5' RACE. TCRdb records Illumina HiSeq 2500 as the sequencer. A second PCR of roughly 7 to 12 cycles was run with a J-beta primer mix and a sample-barcoded 5' primer. A unique molecular identifier was introduced onto each TCR beta cDNA molecule by a template-switch 5' adaptor carrying 12 random nucleotides. Each sample yielded at least 3 million CDR3-containing paired-end reads. All of the RNA was converted into first-strand cDNA using the Mint cDNA synthesis kit, with a TRBC-specific oligonucleotide serving as the primer. All cDNA was treated with uracil-DNA glycosylase and then went through a first 18-cycle PCR with the universal primers M1SS and BC2_uni_R. Turning to the authors' computational methods: Normalization of each sample was performed by random selection of 1 million high-quality reads, each carrying a distinct molecular identifier. Reads sharing molecular identifiers were discarded rather than binned into consensus sequences. MiTCR, run with a Q25 quality threshold and the strictest error-elimination algorithm, handled CDR3 identification, clonotype clustering and error correction. Lower-bound total TCR beta diversity was estimated with a nonparametric unseen species model using Euler transformation. TCRdb trimmed public reads at Q25 via fastp, called clones via MiXCR and kept in-frame beta chains. Here each entry gathers all rows of one CDR3 protein and keeps the most common genes and DNA. TCRdb, rather than the study authors, made the V and J calls. For this sample there are 600,000 or so distinct CDR3 sequences; 21% appear just once. Clones ranked in the top ten supply roughly 3.6% of the sample.

Sequencing input: blood. This TCR was recovered from a man in his 70s in good health. The chain employs TRBV12-3 or TRBV12-4 and TRBJ2-5; the D gene is not confidently resolved. The CDR3: CASSFSQSQETQYF. The DNA reads as follows: TGTGCCAGCAGTTTTTCGCAGTCGCAAGAGACCCAGTACTTC.